Presented here are 6 T cell receptor beta chains from one specimen sequenced in a study of control samples from healthy donors and cancer patients. TCRdb keeps only in-frame clones here, not all; method: immunoSEQ multiplex PCR. The table shows tens of thousands of clones, with roughly nine tenths occurring only once. The sequenced sample was PBMCs. The receptors shown here come from a man between 50 and 59 years old with lung cancer.

The chain links TRBV3-1 (or the pseudogene TRBV3-2) to TRBJ2-3, with D perhaps TRBD2 (6 bases). This CDR3 is 14 amino acids long. V shed 1 base and J shed 5 bases, with 10 bases lying between them. Per the germline V gene, CDR1 is LGHDT and CDR2 is YNNKEL (reference sequence). CDR3 in amino acids: CASSQGAGGDTQYF. Here the CDR3 DNA reads TGTGCCAGCAGCCAAGGGGCCGGGGGAGATACGCAGTATTTT.

The V and J genes are TRBV6-5 and TRBJ2-7; tentative D call: TRBD1 (6 bases). CDR3 length: 13 amino acids. In germline, CDR1 is MNHEY, CDR2 SVGAGI. Trimming removed 5 bases from V and 6 bases from J, with 14 bases in between. CDR3 loop: CASSPSFRGEQYF. The CDR3 region has the DNA TGTGCCAGCAGTCCGTCCTTCAGGGGCGAGCAGTACTTC.

J is TRBJ2-6 and V is TRBV5-6, with D unresolved. Trimming removed 0 bases at V and 2 bases at J, with 6 bases between. The germline V gene has CDR1 SGHDT and CDR2 YYEEEE. The CDR3 is made up of 15 amino acids. The CDR3: CASSLGHAGANVLTF. CDR3 coding DNA: TGTGCCAGCAGCTTGGGACACGCTGGGGCCAACGTCCTGACTTTC.

This chain links TRBV7-2 with TRBJ1-5, with no clear D. Between the trimmed V and J ends, which lost 4 bases and 9 bases, there was a span of 13 bases. The CDR3 totals 13 residues. Germline-derived CDR1 and CDR2 are SGHTA and FQGNSA. The CDR3 DNA is TGTGCCAGCAGCTCCAGGTCCTCGGGGCCCCAGCATTTT. It codes for CASSSRSSGPQHF.

V usage is TRBV15 and J usage is TRBJ2-2; 8 bases are shared with TRBD2. This CDR3 has 16 residues. With 6 bases clipped from V and 6 bases from J, the junction kept 12 bases outside the gene matches. The germline gives CDR1 LNHNV, CDR2 YYDKDF (reference sequence). The chain's CDR3 is CATRRSLAVNAGELFF. The CDR3 DNA is TGTGCCACCAGGCGGTCACTAGCGGTCAACGCCGGGGAGCTGTTTTTT.

V gene TRBV6-6 combines with J gene TRBJ2-2, with TRBD1 matching 8 bases. Germline V gene data show CDR1 as MNHNY and CDR2 as SVGAGI (reference sequence). The trim removed 8 bases at V and 2 bases at J, leaving 4 bases unmatched. The CDR3 extends over 14 amino acids. CDR3 protein: CASRGQVNTGELFF. CDR3 DNA sequence: TGTGCCAGCCGGGGACAGGTTAACACCGGGGAGCTGTTTTTT.